Described below is a single T cell receptor beta chain sequence and its context. Its target is not known. The data derive from a study of cytomegalovirus exposure and HLA in healthy donors. Findings and caveats of the study: The study assumed roughly uniform donor sequencing depth for presence/absence analyses.

The PCR used 60 Vbeta and 13 Jbeta primers. The protocol was immunoSEQ multiplex PCR, while the TCRdb copy is restricted to in-frame clones and leaves out a portion. This sample's clone table lists 110,000 to 150,000 clones. This CDR3 is 14 amino acids long. The V and J ends lost 1 base and 3 bases, in that order; junction bases with no gene match: 2. From germline, CDR1 is MNHNS and CDR2 SASEGT. At collection, donors were nominally healthy, but unrecorded immune exposures were probable. The V gene is TRBV6-1, the J gene TRBJ1-1, with TRBD1 identical over 7 bases. The sequence came from a woman aged 18-29 years in good health and CMV-seronegative. Sequencing input: PBMCs. The CDR3 region has the DNA TGTGCCAGCAGTGAAGAGGACAGGTACACTGAAGCTTTCTTT. Protein sequence: CASSEEDRYTEAFF.